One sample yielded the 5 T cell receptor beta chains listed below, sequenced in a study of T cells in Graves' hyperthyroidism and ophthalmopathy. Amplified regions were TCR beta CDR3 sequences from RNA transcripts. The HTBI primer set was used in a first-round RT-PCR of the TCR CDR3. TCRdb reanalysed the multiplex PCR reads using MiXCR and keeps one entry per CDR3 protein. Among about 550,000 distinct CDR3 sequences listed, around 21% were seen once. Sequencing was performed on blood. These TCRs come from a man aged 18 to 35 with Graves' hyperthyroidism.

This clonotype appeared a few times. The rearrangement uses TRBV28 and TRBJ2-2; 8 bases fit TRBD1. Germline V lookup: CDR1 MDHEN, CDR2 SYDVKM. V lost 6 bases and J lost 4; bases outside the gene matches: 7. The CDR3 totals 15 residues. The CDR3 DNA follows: TGTGCCAGCAGCCATCTTCAGGGGGCCACCGGGGAGCTGTTTTTT. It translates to CASSHLQGATGELFF.

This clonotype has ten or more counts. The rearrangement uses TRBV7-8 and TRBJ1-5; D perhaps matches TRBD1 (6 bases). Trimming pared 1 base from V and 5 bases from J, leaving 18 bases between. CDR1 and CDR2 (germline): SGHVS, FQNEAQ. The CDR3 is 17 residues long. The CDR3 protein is CASSLGTGTTMYQPQHF. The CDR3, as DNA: TGTGCCAGCAGCTTAGGAACGGGGACAACGATGTATCAGCCCCAGCATTTT.

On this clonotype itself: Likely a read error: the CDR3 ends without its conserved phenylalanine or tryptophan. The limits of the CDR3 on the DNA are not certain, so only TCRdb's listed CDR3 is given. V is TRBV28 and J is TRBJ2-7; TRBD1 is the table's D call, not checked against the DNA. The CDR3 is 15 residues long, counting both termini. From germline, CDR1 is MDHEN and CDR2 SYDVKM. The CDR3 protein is CASGLWGASSYEQWL.

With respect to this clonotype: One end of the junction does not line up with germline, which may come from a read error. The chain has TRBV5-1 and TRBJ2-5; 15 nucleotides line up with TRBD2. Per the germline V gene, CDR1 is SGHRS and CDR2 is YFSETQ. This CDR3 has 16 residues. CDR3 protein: CASRPGLAGGQEAQYF. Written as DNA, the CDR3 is TGCGCCAGCAGACCCGGACTAGCGGGGGGGCAAGAGGCCCAGTACTTC.

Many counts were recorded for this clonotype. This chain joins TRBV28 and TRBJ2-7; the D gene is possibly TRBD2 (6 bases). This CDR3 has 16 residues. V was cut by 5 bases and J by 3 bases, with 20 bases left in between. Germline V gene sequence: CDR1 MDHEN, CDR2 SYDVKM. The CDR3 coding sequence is TGTGCCAGCAGTCTAACCCTCGGGGCGGGGAGCTACGAGCAGTACTTC. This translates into CASSLTLGAGSYEQYF.